The 28 T cell receptor beta chains below all came from one sample that was sequenced in a study of OX40 agonist ivuxolimab in advanced cancers. Using immunoSEQ multiplex PCR, the repertoire was profiled, and TCRdb retains in-frame clones only, with some absent. Of 90,000 to 100,000 clones detected, roughly 83% appear once; the ten largest clones hold over 1.1%. The source was CD4+ or CD8+ T cells sorted from blood, collected in a trial of the OX40 agonist ivuxolimab. Receptors originate from an adult with an advanced solid tumor such as melanoma, head and neck, liver or kidney cancer.

This chain links TRBV29-1 with TRBJ2-5; unclear D gene. The CDR3 is 12 amino acids. Trimming removed 3 bases from V and 7 bases from J, with 12 bases in between. Germline loops: CDR1 SQVTM, CDR2 ANQGSEA. Here the CDR3 DNA reads TGCAGCGTTGATTTGTCAAGAGGGACCCAGTACTTC. Translated: CSVDLSRGTQYF.

CDR3 in amino acids: CASSLNGLAGVGSYEQYF. CDR3 bases: TGTGCCAGCTCACTGAATGGACTAGCGGGAGTAGGATCCTACGAGCAGTACTTC. The chain uses TRBV18 and TRBJ2-7, with TRBD2 identical over 13 bases. Per germline, CDR1 KGHSH and CDR2 LQKENI. There are 18 residues in the CDR3. V was pared by 4 bases and J by 1 base, with 10 bases of the junction left unmatched.

The chain couples TRBV5-4 to TRBJ2-6, with D hard to call. Deletions cut 4 bases from V and 1 base from J, with 15 bases between. The CDR3 runs 17 residues. Germline CDR1 reads SGHNT; CDR2 reads YYREEE (reference sequence). DNA for the CDR3: TGTGCCAGCAGCAGGGTGGGGTTAGGGTCTGGGGCCAACGTCCTGACTTTC. This codes for CASSRVGLGSGANVLTF.

The sample holds a few counts of this clone. This chain uses TRBV7-2 with TRBJ2-1, with D tentatively TRBD1 (5 bases). CDR3 size: 15 residues. Germline V gene lookup returns CDR1 SGHTA and CDR2 FQGNSA. Trimming stripped 10 bases from V and 0 bases from J, with 16 bases between. The DNA of the CDR3 is TGTGCCACGGTTAGGGGCCGCTCCTCCTACAATGAGCAGTTCTTC. Protein sequence: CATVRGRSSYNEQFF.

The chain has TRBV7-2 and TRBJ2-2; 7 bases are a match to TRBD1. V gave up 7 bases and J gave up 3 bases; unmatched junction bases: 8. Germline values: CDR1 SGHTA, CDR2 FQGNSA. The CDR3 has 15 residues. The CDR3 here is CASTNIRGYTGELFF. CDR3 sequence (DNA): TGTGCCAGCACCAATATCAGGGGGTACACCGGGGAGCTGTTTTTT.

The CDR3 loop is CASSPGPLGANTEAFF. In DNA form, the CDR3 reads TGTGCCAGCTCACCAGGTCCTCTCGGGGCGAACACTGAAGCTTTCTTT. The chain combines TRBV18 with TRBJ1-1; tentatively, D is TRBD1 (5 bases). Per the germline V gene, CDR1 is KGHSH and CDR2 is LQKENI. Trimming took off 2 bases at V and 1 base at J, with 14 bases between the two ends. There are 16 residues in the CDR3. Based on the CDR3 plus reference TRBV18 and TRBJ1-1, the full variable domain is NAGVMQNPRHLVRRRGQEARLRCSPMKGHSHVYWYRQLPEEGLKFMVYLQKENIIDESGMPKERFSAEFPKEGPSILRIQQVVRGDSAAYFCASSPGPLGANTEAFFGQGTRLTVV.

The V call is TRBV15, the J call TRBJ1-1; 9 nucleotides agree with TRBD1. Germline V CDR1 and CDR2: LNHNV, YYDKDF (reference sequence). V was pared by 3 bases and J by 10 bases, with 12 bases of the junction left unmatched. The CDR3 spans 15 residues. CDR3 region: CATSSLNTGTGRAFF. The CDR3 DNA is TGTGCCACCAGCAGTCTTAACACCGGGACAGGGAGAGCTTTCTTT.

The chain uses TRBV6-6 and TRBJ2-3, with D possibly matching TRBD2 (6 bases). The CDR3 contains 12 residues. Germline CDR1 MNHNY, CDR2 SVGAGI (reference sequence). The V end was cut by 4 bases, the J end by 5 bases, with 7 bases between. CDR3 bases: TGTGCCAGCAGTTCCGGGGGAGATACGCAGTATTTT. Its translation: CASSSGGDTQYF.

The chain employs TRBV6-5 and TRBJ2-7, with D hard to call. Trimming cost V 4 bases and J 6 bases, with 16 bases left between them. CDR1 and CDR2 from the germline V gene are MNHEY and SVGAGI. This CDR3 is built from 14 residues. CDR3 loop: CASSWERVSGEQYF. In DNA, the CDR3 is TGTGCCAGCAGTTGGGAACGCGTGTCGGGCGAGCAGTACTTC.

The chain joins TRBV4-1 to TRBJ1-6; D gene uncertain. The CDR3 loop spans 18 amino acids. Trimming removed 0 bases at V and 3 bases at J, with 15 bases between. Germline V gene sequence: CDR1 MGHRA, CDR2 YSYEKL. The CDR3: CASSQEAADGYYNSPLHF. The CDR3 nucleotides are TGCGCCAGCAGCCAAGAAGCGGCTGATGGCTACTATAATTCACCCCTCCACTTT.

The V and J genes are TRBV28 and TRBJ1-1; D might be TRBD1 (5 bases). CDR1 and CDR2 (germline): MDHEN, SYDVKM. V was pared by 6 bases and J by 1 base, with 15 bases between. The CDR3 totals 15 residues. The CDR3, as DNA: TGTGCCAGCAGGACCCCCTTTGGGGGGAACACTGAAGCTTTCTTT. Its protein product is CASRTPFGGNTEAFF. Based on the CDR3 plus reference TRBV28 and TRBJ1-1, the full variable domain is DVKVTQSSRYLVKRTGEKVFLECVQDMDHENMFWYRQDPGLGLRLIYFSYDVKMKEKGDIPEGYSVSREKKERFSLILESASTNQTSMYLCASRTPFGGNTEAFFGQGTRLTVV.

This clone occurred a few times. The chain carries TRBV7-9 and TRBJ1-6; the match to TRBD1 covers 7 bases. This CDR3 spans 14 amino acids. The V and J ends lost 5 bases and 7 bases, in that order; junction bases with no gene match: 5. The germline CDR1 and CDR2 sequences are SEHNR and FQNEAQ (reference sequence). The DNA of the CDR3 is TGTGCCAGCAGCCTGGGACAGCTAAATTCACCCCTCCACTTT. This codes for CASSLGQLNSPLHF.

The chain recombines TRBV7-9 with TRBJ1-5; D is perhaps TRBD1 (5 bases). Germline-derived CDR1 and CDR2 are SEHNR and FQNEAQ (reference sequence). This CDR3 is built from 14 residues. Trimming cost V 1 base and J 6 bases, with 10 bases left between them. CDR3 sequence: CASSLDPGSQPQHF. In DNA, the CDR3 is TGTGCCAGCAGCTTAGATCCAGGGTCTCAGCCCCAGCATTTT.

The chain employs TRBV4-3 and TRBJ2-7, with 11 bases that match TRBD2. CDR1 LGHNA and CDR2 YSLEER come from the germline V gene. This CDR3 has 15 amino acids. With 4 bases clipped from V and 2 bases from J, the junction kept 4 bases outside the gene matches. This chain's CDR3 is CASSRGLAEAYEQYF. CDR3 nucleotide sequence: TGCGCCAGCAGCCGGGGACTAGCGGAAGCCTACGAGCAGTACTTC.

The chain couples TRBV28 to TRBJ1-3; 9 bases agree with TRBD1. The germline V gene has CDR1 MDHEN and CDR2 SYDVKM. V dropped 4 bases and J dropped 5; count of bases not matched to a gene: 3. The CDR3 runs 14 residues. The chain's CDR3 is CASSWGQGRNTIYF. Written as DNA, the CDR3 is TGTGCCAGCAGTTGGGGACAGGGCAGAAACACCATATATTTT.

The chain combines TRBV6-1 with TRBJ2-3; D remains unclear. This CDR3 region has 13 residues. V shed 4 bases and J shed 5 bases, with 10 bases lying between them. The germline V gene encodes CDR1 MNHNS and CDR2 SASEGT. CDR3 region: CASSGKLGDTQYF. The CDR3 bases are TGTGCCAGCAGTGGCAAGCTCGGAGATACGCAGTATTTT.

The rearrangement joins TRBV7-2 to TRBJ1-2; 9 nucleotides match TRBD1. CDR3 length: 16 amino acids. The V gene's germline CDR1 is SGHTA and CDR2 FQGNSA. V was pared by 1 base and J by 8 bases, with 11 bases of the junction left unmatched. CDR3 residues: CASSLDWDRVVRGYTF. The CDR3 DNA reads as TGTGCCAGCAGCTTAGATTGGGACAGGGTCGTCAGAGGCTACACCTTC.

The chain employs TRBV7-2 and TRBJ1-1; maybe TRBD1 (5 bases). Germline CDR1 is SGHTA and CDR2 is FQGNSA. The V and J ends lost 0 bases and 2 bases respectively, with 22 bases between them. The CDR3 is 19 residues long. The chain's CDR3 is CASSLAVRRQGIKNTEAFF. The CDR3 nucleotides are TGTGCCAGCAGCTTAGCGGTCCGTCGGCAGGGAATTAAAAACACTGAAGCTTTCTTT.

The V call is TRBV19, the J call TRBJ2-2, with no clear D. Trimming took 8 bases from V and 0 from J, leaving 7 bases between them. CDR3 size: 13 residues. In germline, CDR1 is LNHDA, CDR2 SQIVND (reference sequence). The CDR3 here is CASPQPNTGELFF. Written as DNA, the CDR3 is TGTGCCAGTCCGCAGCCGAACACCGGGGAGCTGTTTTTT.

The chain carries TRBV12-5 and TRBJ2-1; TRBD2 might be the D (5 bases). The V end was cut by 4 bases, the J end by 6 bases, with 13 bases between. Germline V gives CDR1 LGHNT, CDR2 FRNRAP. This CDR3 contains 14 residues. In DNA, the CDR3 is TGTGCTAGTGGTTCGGGCGGGTCTATCAATGAGCAGTTCTTC. Translated: CASGSGGSINEQFF.

J is TRBJ2-1 and V is TRBV28; D unclear. Trimming took 1 base from V and 11 from J, leaving 9 bases between them. The germline V gene encodes CDR1 MDHEN and CDR2 SYDVKM. CDR3 length equals 12 residues. Here the CDR3 reads CASSLFQLKQFF. Here the CDR3 DNA reads TGTGCCAGCAGTTTATTTCAGCTAAAGCAGTTCTTC. The variable domain in full, completed from reference TRBV28 and TRBJ2-1, reads DVKVTQSSRYLVKRTGEKVFLECVQDMDHENMFWYRQDPGLGLRLIYFSYDVKMKEKGDIPEGYSVSREKKERFSLILESASTNQTSMYLCASSLFQLKQFFGPGTRLTVL.

The V and J genes are TRBV9 and TRBJ1-2; weak D call: TRBD1 (5 bases). There are 14 residues in the CDR3. Germline lookup yields CDR1 SGDLS and CDR2 YYNGEE. Between the trimmed V and J ends, which lost 0 bases and 6 bases, there was a span of 12 bases. CDR3 sequence reads: CASSVGQGGHGYTF. CDR3 DNA sequence: TGTGCCAGCAGCGTAGGGCAGGGAGGACATGGCTACACCTTC. The full variable domain, completed using reference TRBV9 and TRBJ1-2, is DSGVTQTPKHLITATGQRVTLRCSPRSGDLSVYWYQQSLDQGLQFLIQYYNGEERAKGNILERFSAQQFPDLHSELNLSSLELGDSALYFCASSVGQGGHGYTFGSGTRLTVV.

This clone is a singleton in its sample. V gene TRBV7-2 combines with J gene TRBJ2-4, with 9 bases that match TRBD2. The length of the CDR3 is 15 residues. The junction had 6 bases not matched to a gene; V was cut back by 5 bases and J by 4 bases. CDR1 SGHTA and CDR2 FQGNSA come from the germline V gene. The CDR3 bases are TGTGCCAGCAGCACGCCGACTAGCGGTAAAAACATTCAGTACTTC. Protein product: CASSTPTSGKNIQYF.

The V call is TRBV6-6, the J call TRBJ2-7; tentatively, D is TRBD1 or TRBD2 (5 bases each). CDR3 size: 15 residues. Trimming shortened V by 6 bases and J by 3 bases, and 18 bases separated the two germline ends. CDR1 is MNHNY, CDR2 SVGAGI, per germline (reference sequence). DNA of the CDR3: TGTGCCAGCAGGCGCCGGGGAGAAGGGGACTACGAGCAGTACTTC. The encoded protein is CASRRRGEGDYEQYF.

This sequence joins TRBV5-6 and TRBJ1-4, with a weak D call TRBD1 (6 bases). Trimming shortened V by 5 bases and J by 7 bases, and 21 bases separated the two germline ends. CDR1 and CDR2 (germline): SGHDT, YYEEEE. The CDR3 extends over 16 amino acids. The CDR3 loop is CASSQLGGHSSEKLFF. CDR3 nucleotide sequence: TGTGCCAGCAGTCAACTCGGGGGACATTCATCTGAAAAACTGTTTTTT.

The genes are TRBV6-5 and TRBJ2-3, with a weak D call TRBD1 (8 bases). CDR3 length: 15 amino acids. From germline, CDR1 is MNHEY and CDR2 SVGAGI. V gave up 6 bases and J gave up 9 bases, with 22 bases separating them. CDR3 coding DNA: TGTGCCAGCAGCCAACAGGGGGGGGGATTAGGGACGCAGTATTTT. It is translated as CASSQQGGGLGTQYF.

V gene TRBV6-1 combines with J gene TRBJ1-3; 12 bases fit TRBD1. CDR3 size: 16 residues. V lost 4 bases, J lost 4 bases, and 5 bases stayed unmatched. Germline V gives CDR1 MNHNS, CDR2 SASEGT. CDR3: CASSGGQGAYGNTIYF. The CDR3, as DNA: TGTGCCAGCAGTGGGGGACAGGGGGCTTACGGAAACACCATATATTTT.

V usage is TRBV5-5 and J usage is TRBJ2-2; unclear D gene. Trimming pared 2 bases from V and 4 bases from J, leaving 9 bases between. The germline V gene encodes CDR1 SGHKS and CDR2 YYEKEE (reference sequence). This CDR3 contains 14 residues. CDR3 region: CASSLRTSTGELFF. CDR3 sequence (DNA): TGTGCCAGCAGCTTAAGGACGAGCACCGGGGAGCTGTTTTTT.